The TCR beta chain described here comes from a study of cytomegalovirus exposure and HLA in healthy donors. The study's findings and limits: The dataset shows that most TCR sequences were rare, while some public TCRs occurred in many donors. The study put 150 or so TCR beta chains on its list as cytomegalovirus-associated.

For this clone: Its antigen is not identified.

Clones were sequenced by immunoSEQ multiplex PCR, and TCRdb holds only the in-frame ones, with some missing. The sample has 130,000 to 150,000 clones, about 91% seen once. The sequence was obtained from a man aged 18-30 years in good health and CMV-seropositive. Sequencing was performed on PBMCs.

CDR3 protein: CASSLRQGAQQYF. The CDR3 DNA reads as TGTGCCAGCAGTTTACGGCAGGGGGCTCAGCAGTACTTC. The chain couples TRBV28 to TRBJ2-7, with TRBD1 matching 8 bases. Germline CDR1 reads MDHEN; CDR2 reads SYDVKM. The length of the CDR3 is 13 residues. The junction had 5 bases not matched to a gene; V was cut back by 2 bases and J by 8 bases.